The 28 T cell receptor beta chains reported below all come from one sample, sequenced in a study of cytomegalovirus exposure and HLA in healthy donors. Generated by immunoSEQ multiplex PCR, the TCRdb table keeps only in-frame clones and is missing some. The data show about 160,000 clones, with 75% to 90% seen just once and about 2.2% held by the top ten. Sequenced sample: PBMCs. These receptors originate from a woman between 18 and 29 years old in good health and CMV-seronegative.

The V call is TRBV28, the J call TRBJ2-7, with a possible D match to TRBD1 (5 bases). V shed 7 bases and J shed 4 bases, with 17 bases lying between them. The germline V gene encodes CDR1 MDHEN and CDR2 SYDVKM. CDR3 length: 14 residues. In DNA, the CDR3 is TGTGCCAGCAATCAACGACAGACGAAGTACGAGCAGTACTTC. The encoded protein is CASNQRQTKYEQYF.

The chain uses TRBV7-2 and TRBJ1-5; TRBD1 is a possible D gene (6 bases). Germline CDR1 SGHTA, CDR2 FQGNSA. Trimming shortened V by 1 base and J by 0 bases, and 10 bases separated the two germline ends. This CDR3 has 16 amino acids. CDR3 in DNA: TGTGCCAGCAGCTTAGAGGGGGGGTATAGCAATCAGCCCCAGCATTTT. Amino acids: CASSLEGGYSNQPQHF.

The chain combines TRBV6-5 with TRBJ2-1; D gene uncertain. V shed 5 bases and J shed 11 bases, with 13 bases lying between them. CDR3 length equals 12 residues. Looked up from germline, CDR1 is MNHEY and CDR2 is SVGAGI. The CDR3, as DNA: TGTGCCAGCAGTGGCCGTATCGATCAGCAGTTCTTC. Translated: CASSGRIDQQFF.

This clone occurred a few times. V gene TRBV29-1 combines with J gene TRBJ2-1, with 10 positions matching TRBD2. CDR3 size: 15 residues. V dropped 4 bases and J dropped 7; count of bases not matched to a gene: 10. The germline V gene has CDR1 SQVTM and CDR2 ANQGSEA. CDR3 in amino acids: CSVAPMTSGLNEQFF. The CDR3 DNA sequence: TGCAGCGTTGCGCCGATGACTAGCGGGCTTAATGAGCAGTTCTTC.

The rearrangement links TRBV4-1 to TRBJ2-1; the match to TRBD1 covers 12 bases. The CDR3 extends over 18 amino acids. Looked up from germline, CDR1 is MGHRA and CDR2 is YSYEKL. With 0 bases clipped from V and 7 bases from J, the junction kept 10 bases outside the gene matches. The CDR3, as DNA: TGCGCCAGCAGCCAAGATCACCCCGGGACAGGGGGCATGAATGAGCAGTTCTTC. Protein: CASSQDHPGTGGMNEQFF.

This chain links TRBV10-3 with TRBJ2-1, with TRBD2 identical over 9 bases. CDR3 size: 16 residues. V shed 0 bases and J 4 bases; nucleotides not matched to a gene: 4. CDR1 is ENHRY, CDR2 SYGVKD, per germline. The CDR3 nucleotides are TGTGCCATCAGTGAGTCGGTAACTAGCGGGTACAATGAGCAGTTCTTC. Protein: CAISESVTSGYNEQFF.

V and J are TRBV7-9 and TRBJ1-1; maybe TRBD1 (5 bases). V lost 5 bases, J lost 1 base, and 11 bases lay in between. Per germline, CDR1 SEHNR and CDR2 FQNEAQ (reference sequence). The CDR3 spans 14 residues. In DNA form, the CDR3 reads TGTGCCAGCAGCCCGACAGCAAGGAACACTGAAGCTTTCTTT. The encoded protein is CASSPTARNTEAFF. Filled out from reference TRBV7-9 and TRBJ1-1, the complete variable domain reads DTGVSQNPRHKITKRGQNVTFRCDPISEHNRLYWYRQTLGQGPEFLTYFQNEAQLEKSRLLSDRFSAERPKGSFSTLEIQRTEQGDSAMYLCASSPTARNTEAFFGQGTRLTVV.

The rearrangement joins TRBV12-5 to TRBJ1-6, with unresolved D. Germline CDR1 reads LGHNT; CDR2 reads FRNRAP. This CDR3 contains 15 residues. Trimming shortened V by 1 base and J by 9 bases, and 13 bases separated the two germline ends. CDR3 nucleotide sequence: TGTGCTAGTGGTTTGGAAGCCCGTACCTTTTCACCCCTCCACTTT. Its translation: CASGLEARTFSPLHF.

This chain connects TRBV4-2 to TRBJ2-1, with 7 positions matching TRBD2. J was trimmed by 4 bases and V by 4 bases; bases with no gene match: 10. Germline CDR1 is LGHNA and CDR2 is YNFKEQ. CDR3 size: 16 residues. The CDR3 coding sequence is TGTGCCAGCAGCCTAGGGGCTAGCGGAGGATACAATGAGCAGTTCTTC. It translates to CASSLGASGGYNEQFF.

The chain's CDR3 is CASSLGQARHWEQYF. In DNA form, the CDR3 reads TGTGCCAGCAGCTTGGGACAGGCTCGACACTGGGAGCAGTACTTC. V usage is TRBV7-8 and J usage is TRBJ2-7; 8 bases fit TRBD1. The CDR3 runs to 15 residues. After removal of 3 bases from V and 7 bases from J, the junction contained 11 bases not matched to a gene. Germline lookup yields CDR1 SGHVS and CDR2 FQNEAQ. The variable domain in full, completed from reference TRBV7-8 and TRBJ2-7, reads GAGVSQSPRYKVAKRGQDVALRCDPISGHVSLFWYQQALGQGPEFLTYFQNEAQLDKSGLPSDRFFAERPEGSVSTLKIQRTQQEDSAVYLCASSLGQARHWEQYFGPGTRLTVT.

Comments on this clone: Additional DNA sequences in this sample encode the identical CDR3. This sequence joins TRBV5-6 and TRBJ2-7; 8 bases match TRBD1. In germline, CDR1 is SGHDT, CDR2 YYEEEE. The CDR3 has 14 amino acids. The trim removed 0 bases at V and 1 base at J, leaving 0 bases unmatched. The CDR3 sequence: CASSLGQGSYEQYF. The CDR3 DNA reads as TGTGCCAGCAGCTTGGGACAGGGGTCCTACGAGCAGTACTTC.

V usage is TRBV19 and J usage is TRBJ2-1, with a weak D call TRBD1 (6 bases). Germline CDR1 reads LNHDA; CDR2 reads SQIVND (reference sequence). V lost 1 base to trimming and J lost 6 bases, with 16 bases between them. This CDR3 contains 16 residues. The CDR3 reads CASSIGATGFFNEQFF. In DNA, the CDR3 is TGTGCCAGTAGTATAGGGGCGACAGGTTTTTTCAATGAGCAGTTCTTC.

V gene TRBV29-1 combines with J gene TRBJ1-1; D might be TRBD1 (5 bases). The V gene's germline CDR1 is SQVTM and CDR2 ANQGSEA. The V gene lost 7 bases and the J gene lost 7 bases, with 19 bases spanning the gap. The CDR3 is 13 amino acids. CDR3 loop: CSARILRGFEAFF. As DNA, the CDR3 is TGCAGCGCTCGGATATTAAGGGGCTTTGAAGCTTTCTTT.

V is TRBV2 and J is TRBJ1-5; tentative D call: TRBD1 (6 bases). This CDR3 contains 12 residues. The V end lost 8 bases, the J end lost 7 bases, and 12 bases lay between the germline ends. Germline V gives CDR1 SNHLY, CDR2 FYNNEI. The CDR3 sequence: CASGGVGQPQHF. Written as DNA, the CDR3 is TGTGCCAGCGGGGGCGTAGGGCAGCCCCAGCATTTT.

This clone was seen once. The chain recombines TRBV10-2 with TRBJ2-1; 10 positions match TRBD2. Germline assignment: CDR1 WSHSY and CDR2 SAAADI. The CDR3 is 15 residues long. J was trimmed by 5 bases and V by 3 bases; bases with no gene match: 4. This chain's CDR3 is CASSEAGGLNNEQFF. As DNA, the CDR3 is TGCGCCAGCAGTGAAGCGGGGGGGCTGAACAATGAGCAGTTCTTC.

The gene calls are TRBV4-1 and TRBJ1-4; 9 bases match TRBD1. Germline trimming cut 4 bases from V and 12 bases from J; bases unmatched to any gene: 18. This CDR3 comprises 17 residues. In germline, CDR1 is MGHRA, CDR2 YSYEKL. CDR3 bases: TGCGCCAGCAGCCCGACCCGTGGGACAGGGAAGGACTTGGAACTGTTTTTT. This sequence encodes CASSPTRGTGKDLELFF.

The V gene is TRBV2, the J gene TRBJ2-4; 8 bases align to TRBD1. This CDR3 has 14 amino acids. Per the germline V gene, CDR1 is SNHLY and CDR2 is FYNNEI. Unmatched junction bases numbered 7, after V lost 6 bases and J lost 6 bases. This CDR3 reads CASSGGQALNIQYF. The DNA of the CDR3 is TGTGCCAGCAGCGGGGGACAGGCCCTAAACATTCAGTACTTC.

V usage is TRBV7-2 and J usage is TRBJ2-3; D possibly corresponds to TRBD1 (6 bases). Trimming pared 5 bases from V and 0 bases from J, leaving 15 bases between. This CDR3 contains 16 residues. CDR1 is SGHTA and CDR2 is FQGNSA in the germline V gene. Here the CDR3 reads CASSPAGAISTDTQYF. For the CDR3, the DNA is TGTGCCAGCAGCCCAGCAGGGGCTATTAGCACAGATACGCAGTATTTT. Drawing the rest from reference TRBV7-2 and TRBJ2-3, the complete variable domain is GAGVSQSPSNKVTEKGKDVELRCDPISGHTALYWYRQSLGQGLEFLIYFQGNSAPDKSGLPSDRFSAERTGGSVSTLTIQRTQQEDSAVYLCASSPAGAISTDTQYFGPGTRLTVL.

CDR3 protein: CAISASSSYEQYF. The CDR3 nucleotides are TGTGCCATCAGTGCATCCAGCTCCTACGAGCAGTACTTC. This rearrangement joins TRBV10-3 to TRBJ2-7, with no clear D. The CDR3 contains 13 residues. The V end was cut by 4 bases, the J end by 0 bases, with 7 bases between. Germline loops: CDR1 ENHRY, CDR2 SYGVKD.

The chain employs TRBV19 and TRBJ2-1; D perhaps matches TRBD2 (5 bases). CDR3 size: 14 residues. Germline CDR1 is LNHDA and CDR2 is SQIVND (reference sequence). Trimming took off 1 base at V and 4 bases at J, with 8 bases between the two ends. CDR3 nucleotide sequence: TGTGCCAGTAGTATAGGGACTTATTACAATGAGCAGTTCTTC. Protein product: CASSIGTYYNEQFF.

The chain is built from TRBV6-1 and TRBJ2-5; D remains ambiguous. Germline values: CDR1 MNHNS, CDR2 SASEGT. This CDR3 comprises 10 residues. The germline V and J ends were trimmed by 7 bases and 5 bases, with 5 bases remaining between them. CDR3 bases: TGTGCCAGCACCGGGGAGACCCAGTACTTC. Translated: CASTGETQYF.

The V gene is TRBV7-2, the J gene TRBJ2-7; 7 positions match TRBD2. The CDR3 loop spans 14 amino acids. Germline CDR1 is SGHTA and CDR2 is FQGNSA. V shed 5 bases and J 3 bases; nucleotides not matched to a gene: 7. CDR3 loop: CASSPSGVYYEQYF. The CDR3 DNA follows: TGTGCCAGCAGCCCTAGCGGCGTCTACTACGAGCAGTACTTC.

CDR3 nucleotide sequence: TGCGCCAGCAGCCCAGGGACTAGCGGGGGGGCGATGTCCGGGGAGCTGTTTTTT. Its translation: CASSPGTSGGAMSGELFF. The chain combines TRBV5-1 with TRBJ2-2; 16 nucleotides line up with TRBD2. V dropped 4 bases and J dropped 6; count of bases not matched to a gene: 9. Germline V gene sequence: CDR1 SGHRS, CDR2 YFSETQ. There are 18 residues in the CDR3. Combining the CDR3 with reference TRBV5-1 and TRBJ2-2 gives the whole variable domain KAGVTQTPRYLIKTRGQQVTLSCSPISGHRSVSWYQQTPGQGLQFLFEYFSETQRNKGNFPGRFSGRQFSNSRSEMNVSTLELGDSALYLCASSPGTSGGAMSGELFFGEGSRLTVL.

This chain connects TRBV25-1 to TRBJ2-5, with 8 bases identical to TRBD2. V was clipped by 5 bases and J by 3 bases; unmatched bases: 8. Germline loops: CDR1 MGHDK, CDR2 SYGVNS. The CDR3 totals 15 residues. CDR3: CASSREGEGKETQYF. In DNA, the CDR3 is TGTGCCAGCAGTCGGGAGGGGGAGGGTAAAGAGACCCAGTACTTC.

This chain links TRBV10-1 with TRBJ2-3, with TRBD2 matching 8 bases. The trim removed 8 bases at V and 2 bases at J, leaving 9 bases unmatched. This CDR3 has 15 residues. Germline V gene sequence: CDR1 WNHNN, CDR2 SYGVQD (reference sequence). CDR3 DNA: TGCGCCAGCTCCCCCGGGAGGGCCTCCACAGATACGCAGTATTTT. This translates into CASSPGRASTDTQYF.

CDR3 loop: CASRGSGGEITGELFF. As DNA, the CDR3 is TGTGCCAGCAGGGGTAGCGGGGGGGAGATCACCGGGGAGCTGTTTTTT. The chain uses TRBV2 and TRBJ2-2; 11 positions match TRBD2. CDR1 is SNHLY and CDR2 is FYNNEI in the germline V gene. The CDR3 is made up of 16 amino acids. V was clipped by 6 bases and J by 4 bases; unmatched bases: 7. Supplemented by reference TRBV2 and TRBJ2-2, the full variable domain reads EPEVTQTPSHQVTQMGQEVILRCVPISNHLYFYWYRQILGQKVEFLVSFYNNEISEKSEIFDDQFSVERPDGSNFTLKIRSTKLEDSAMYFCASRGSGGEITGELFFGEGSRLTVL.

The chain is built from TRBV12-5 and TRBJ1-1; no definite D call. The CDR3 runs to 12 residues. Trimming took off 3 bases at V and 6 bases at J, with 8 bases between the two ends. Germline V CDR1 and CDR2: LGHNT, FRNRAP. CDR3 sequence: CASGFGSAEAFF. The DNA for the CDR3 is TGTGCTAGTGGTTTTGGGAGTGCTGAAGCTTTCTTT.

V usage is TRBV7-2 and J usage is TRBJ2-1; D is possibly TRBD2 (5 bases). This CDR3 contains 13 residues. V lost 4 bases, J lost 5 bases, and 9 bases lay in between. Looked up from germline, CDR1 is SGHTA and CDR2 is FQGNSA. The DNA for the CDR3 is TGTGCCAGCAGCTCCCGGAGGAACAATGAGCAGTTCTTC. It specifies CASSSRRNNEQFF.